This T cell receptor (beta chain) was retrieved from a study of breast tumors, draining lymph nodes, adjacent tissues (TCRdb year 2016). Concerning the study at large: In breast cancer patients, the study compared the TCR beta repertoires of tumor, adjacent nontumor tissue and axillary lymph nodes. The study was designed to assess the relationships and possible T-cell exchange between tumor, surrounding tissue and draining lymph node repertoires in human breast cancer.

Sequencing instrument: Illumina HiSeq 2000. Multiplex PCR amplification was used to build the TCR beta chain libraries. The amplified TCR beta chain products were analyzed by high-throughput sequencing. TCRdb reran the public reads through fastp at Q25 and MiXCR, keeping productive beta chains. Each entry is one CDR3 protein sequence, shown with its most common DNA and genes. For this sample there are around 300,000 distinct CDR3 sequences; roughly 30% appear just once. Roughly 1.1% of the sample comes from the top ten. Notes on this clonotype: Its binding antigen is unknown. No base-level quality is on record; no much larger clone is a single base apart.

From the cysteine through the phenylalanine, the CDR3 covers 16 amino acids. The read is trimmed to its CDR3 DNA, 48 bases read in frame from base 1. Ends trimmed: V by 4 bases, J by 6 bases; bases unmatched to a gene: 8. The germline V gene provides CDR1 MGHDK and CDR2 SYGVNS. General findings and caveats noted by the study authors: Tumor and nontumor tissue repertoires were found to be significantly more similar in luminal-like than in basal-like breast cancer. Tumor T-cell repertoires showed less diversity than lymph node repertoires and more diversity than nontumor tissue repertoires, and tumor T-cell repertoires showed preferential V and J gene usage. Rather than being directly demonstrated, the conclusion that tumor T cells originate in lymph nodes was presented as consistent with a hypothesis. The data were considered consistent with most tumor T cells being derived from the lymph node and subsequently expanding within tumor tissue.

Lymph node samples were obtained from the axillary draining lymph nodes of breast cancer patients. The chain was built from TRBV25-1 and TRBJ1-5, with TRBD1 identical over 11 junction bases. The receptor was derived from a female donor with breast cancer. Some clones in this sample may be carry-over from other donors' samples. Sequenced input: axillary lymph node tissue. The DNA is as follows: TGTGCCAGCAGTGCTTGGGACAGGGGGTACCGTCAGCCCCAGCATTTT. Translated, it gives CASSAWDRGYRQPQHF.